Listed below are T cell receptor beta chains from one sample, sequenced in a study of blood T cell repertoires in COVID-19. Sequenced by immunoSEQ multiplex PCR; TCRdb stores in-frame clones only, minus some. The profile covers 150,000 to 160,000 clones, with roughly nine tenths appearing a single time and approximately 15% taken by the ten largest. Sequencing was carried out using peripheral blood. All receptors derive from a woman aged 40 to 50 with acute or convalescent COVID-19. Each CDR3 is given with its conserved first and last residue. The order of the fields is CDR3 protein, J gene, V gene.

CASSLALRGGSGELFF TRBJ2-2 TRBV11-3
CASSVDGTVYEQYF TRBJ2-7 TRBV9
CASSLFRTRQNTEAFF TRBJ1-1 TRBV27
CASSLSGVSYGYTF TRBJ1-2 TRBV27
CASSVYWGGRDTQYF TRBJ2-3 TRBV9
CSVNRDGYNSPLHF TRBJ1-6 TRBV29-1
CASSLDRGGYGYTF TRBJ1-2 TRBV5-6
CASSVGVAGTDTQYF TRBJ2-3 TRBV7-2
CATSLTGSGANVLTF TRBJ2-6 TRBV15
CASSIGQGYGYTF TRBJ1-2 TRBV19
CASRFVWGGRWTGTEAFF TRBJ1-1 TRBV12-2
CATSPGLQGASTGELFF TRBJ2-2 TRBV24-1
CSASDPPRRHNEQFF TRBJ2-1 TRBV20-1
CASSSRVESTEAFF TRBJ1-1 TRBV27
CASSGVGNAGVDTGELFF TRBJ2-2 TRBV19
CASSIVRYQETQYF TRBJ2-5 TRBV19
CASSSVSGGARMQYF TRBJ2-3 TRBV6-5
CASSRDSVGGEKLFF TRBJ1-4 TRBV18
CASSGFSYNEQFF TRBJ2-1 TRBV6-5
CASSSGLAESYEQYF TRBJ2-7 TRBV28
CASSDHPGASGYNEQFF TRBJ2-1 TRBV6-4
CASSLGTDEQFF TRBJ2-1 TRBV5-1
CASSLRGSYEQYF TRBJ2-7 TRBV28
CASGTGSEQYF TRBJ2-7 TRBV7-9
CASSLDGGYNEQFF TRBJ2-1 TRBV7-9
CASSESGQGPDTQYF TRBJ2-3 TRBV10-1
CASSTKRGGSSPLHF TRBJ1-6 TRBV23-1
CASSPPLFGSTGNEQFF TRBJ2-1 TRBV27
CASSLQGWEQYF TRBJ2-7 TRBV28
CSVGQGYTQYF TRBJ2-3 TRBV29-1
CASSPTSAIPYTQYF TRBJ2-3 TRBV7-3
CASSLDGTFYRMNTEAFF TRBJ1-1 TRBV11-3
CASSRGQVYEQYF TRBJ2-7 TRBV2
CASSYGGGLADTQYF TRBJ2-3 TRBV6-5
CASSLDGASGNNEQFF TRBJ2-1 TRBV11-3
CASSYYSTAAGNTIYF TRBJ1-3 TRBV6-5
CASSQSDRGNEKLFF TRBJ1-4 TRBV23-1
CASSFSGGVREQYF TRBJ2-7 TRBV2